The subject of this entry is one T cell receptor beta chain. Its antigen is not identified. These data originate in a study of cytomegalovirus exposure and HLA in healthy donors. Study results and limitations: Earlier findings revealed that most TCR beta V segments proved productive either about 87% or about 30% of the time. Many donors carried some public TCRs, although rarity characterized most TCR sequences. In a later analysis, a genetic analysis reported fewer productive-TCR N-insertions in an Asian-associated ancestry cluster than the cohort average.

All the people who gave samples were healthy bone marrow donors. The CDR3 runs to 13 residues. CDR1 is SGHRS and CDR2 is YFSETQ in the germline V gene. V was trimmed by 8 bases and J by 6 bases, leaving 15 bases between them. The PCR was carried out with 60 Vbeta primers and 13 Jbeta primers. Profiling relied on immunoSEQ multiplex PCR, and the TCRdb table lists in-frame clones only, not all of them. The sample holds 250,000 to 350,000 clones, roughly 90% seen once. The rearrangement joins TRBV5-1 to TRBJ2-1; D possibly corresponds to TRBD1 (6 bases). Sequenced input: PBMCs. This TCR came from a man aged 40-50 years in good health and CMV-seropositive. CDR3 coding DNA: TGCGCCAGTGGACAGTATTCTTCCAATGAGCAGTTCTTC. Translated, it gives CASGQYSSNEQFF.